These 18 T cell receptor beta chains came from one sample sequenced in a study of breast tumors, draining lymph nodes, adjacent tissues. TCRdb ran MiXCR on the multiplex PCR reads and lists one entry per CDR3 protein. The data contain about 140,000 distinct CDR3 sequences, around a third of them singletons. The lymph nodes were axillary draining lymph nodes from breast cancer patients. The sample comprised axillary lymph node tissue. These receptors were taken from a female donor with breast cancer. Some clones in this sample may be carry-over from other donors' samples.

The rearrangement links TRBV7-3 to TRBJ2-3; the D gene could be TRBD1 or TRBD2 (6 bases each). The CDR3 runs 14 residues. Germline CDR1 reads SGHTA; CDR2 reads FQGTGA. Trimming removed 5 bases from V and 4 bases from J, with 13 bases in between. This chain's CDR3 is CASSPEGGADTQYF. In DNA, the CDR3 is TGTGCCAGCAGCCCGGAGGGGGGCGCAGATACGCAGTATTTT.

This clonotype was detected many times. The chain has TRBV6-1 and TRBJ2-5; 8 bases fit TRBD2. CDR3 length equals 16 residues. Germline assignment: CDR1 MNHNS and CDR2 SASEGT. V trimming: 8 bases; J trimming: 3 bases; junction bases outside the gene matches: 14. CDR3: CASSSGLAGPKETQYF. For the CDR3, the DNA is TGTGCCAGCTCCTCAGGGCTAGCGGGTCCGAAAGAGACCCAGTACTTC.

V and J are TRBV30 and TRBJ1-4; possible D gene TRBD1, 5 bases. CDR1 and CDR2 (germline): GTSNPN, SVGIG (reference sequence). V lost 4 bases and J lost 2, with 20 bases in between. CDR3 length: 17 amino acids. DNA of the CDR3: TGTGCCTGGACCAAACCGGGGGGAGGTTATACTAATGAAAAACTGTTTTTT. This encodes CAWTKPGGGYTNEKLFF. Full variable domain (rest looked up from reference TRBV30 and TRBJ1-4): SQTIHQWPATLVQPVGSPLSLECTVEGTSNPNLYWYRQAAGRGLQLLFYSVGIGQISSEVPQNLSASRPQDRQFILSSKKLLLSDSGFYLCAWTKPGGGYTNEKLFFGSGTQLSVL.

V usage is TRBV27 and J usage is TRBJ2-1; D gene ambiguous. CDR1 is MNHEY and CDR2 is SMNVEV in the germline V gene (reference sequence). This CDR3 comprises 13 residues. Trimming took off 3 bases at V and 2 bases at J, with 5 bases between the two ends. The CDR3 DNA follows: TGTGCCAGCAGTTTCAGGACCTACAATGAGCAGTTCTTC. Residues: CASSFRTYNEQFF.

This clonotype came up many times. The J gene is TRBJ2-7, the V gene TRBV11-2; 12 nucleotides align to TRBD1. Germline-derived CDR1 and CDR2 are SGHAT and FQNNGV. The CDR3 has 17 amino acids. J lost 4 bases, V lost 2 bases, and 9 bases had no gene match. CDR3 sequence: CASSLNRGQGAQYEQYV. CDR3 nucleotides: TGTGCCAGCAGCTTAAATAGGGGACAGGGGGCTCAGTACGAGCAGTACGTC.

This clonotype appeared many times. The chain has TRBV5-1 and TRBJ2-5; 16 bases fit TRBD2. The CDR3 has 17 amino acids. Looked up from germline, CDR1 is SGHRS and CDR2 is YFSETQ. The ends lost 3 bases at V and 5 bases at J; junction bases unmatched: 7. In DNA, the CDR3 is TGCGCCAGCAGCTACGGGACTAGCGGGGGGGCTGGGGAGACCCAGTACTTC. Translation gives CASSYGTSGGAGETQYF.

Concerning this clonotype itself: Lacking the conserved final phenylalanine or tryptophan, this CDR3 likely reflects a read error. The chain carries TRBV28 and TRBJ2-1, with TRBD1 as a possible D gene (6 bases). CDR3 length: 16 residues. CDR1 and CDR2 (germline): MDHEN, SYDVKM. V was cut by 5 bases and J by 2 bases, with 16 bases left in between. The CDR3 DNA follows: TGTGCCAGCAGTAGTCCCGGCAGGGGCACCTACAATGAGCAGTTCCTC. This encodes CASSSPGRGTYNEQFL.

This clonotype has a count of ten or more. Here the CDR3 DNA reads TGTGCCAGCAGTTTATCCCTTGGACAGGGGGGCGGCTACACCTTC. Translating it yields CASSLSLGQGGGYTF. The J gene is TRBJ1-2, the V gene TRBV28; 10 bases agree with TRBD1. Germline values: CDR1 MDHEN, CDR2 SYDVKM. There are 15 residues in the CDR3. V gave up 1 base and J gave up 8 bases; unmatched junction bases: 7.

There are many counts of this clonotype. The chain carries TRBV30 and TRBJ2-3; 7 bases match TRBD1. Germline V CDR1 and CDR2: GTSNPN, SVGIG (reference sequence). V lost 6 bases to trimming and J lost 4 bases; unmatched junction nucleotides: 7. The CDR3 runs 13 residues. The CDR3 spells CACAEGGPDTQYF. CDR3 sequence (DNA): TGTGCCTGTGCGGAAGGGGGCCCAGATACGCAGTATTTT.

This clonotype came up many times. This rearrangement joins TRBV2 to TRBJ2-3, with 12 bases matching TRBD2. The junction had 5 bases not matched to a gene; V was cut back by 2 bases and J by 2 bases. Germline V gene lookup returns CDR1 SNHLY and CDR2 FYNNEI. The CDR3 consists of 17 residues. CDR3 coding DNA: TGTGCCAGCAGTGAACTTAGGACTAGCGGGGTCACAGATACGCAGTATTTT. Translating it yields CASSELRTSGVTDTQYF.

This clonotype appeared many times. V and J are TRBV2 and TRBJ2-1; 8 bases map to TRBD2. CDR1 is SNHLY and CDR2 is FYNNEI in the germline V gene. The CDR3 sequence is 18 residues long. The V gene end was trimmed by 7 bases and the J gene end by 3 bases; junction bases not matched to a gene: 17. The CDR3 sequence is CASTPTSGKGQIYNEQFF. The CDR3 DNA is TGTGCCAGCACCCCCACTAGCGGTAAAGGACAGATCTACAATGAGCAGTTCTTC.

This chain connects TRBV7-2 to TRBJ1-6, with D maybe TRBD1 (5 bases). Trimming pared 6 bases from V and 10 bases from J, leaving 16 bases between. The CDR3 has 14 residues. The germline V gene encodes CDR1 SGHTA and CDR2 FQGNSA. CDR3 region: CASRIGPGTSPLHF. In nucleotides, the CDR3 is TGTGCCAGCAGGATCGGACCGGGGACGTCACCCCTCCACTTT.

In its sample, this clonotype is medium-sized. This chain joins TRBV10-3 and TRBJ1-2; no reliable D call. V was shortened by 0 bases and J by 3 bases, with 8 bases between the two germline ends. The CDR3 is 14 residues long. CDR1 and CDR2 from the germline V gene are ENHRY and SYGVKD. CDR3 nucleotide sequence: TGTGCCATCAGTGAGTCTCGCGCCGACTATGGCTACACCTTC. Its translation is CAISESRADYGYTF.

The V call is TRBV12-3 or TRBV12-4, the J call TRBJ1-2; TRBD1 is a possible D gene (6 bases). With 3 bases removed from V and 7 bases from J, the gap between germline ends came to 18 bases. The CDR3 covers 15 residues. The CDR3 sequence: CASSFSPQGALGYTF. The CDR3 DNA is TGTGCCAGCAGTTTCTCGCCACAGGGTGCCCTTGGCTACACCTTC.

The chain recombines TRBV7-3 with TRBJ2-3; 9 nucleotides line up with TRBD1. The germline V gene encodes CDR1 SGHTA and CDR2 FQGTGA. The V gene end was trimmed by 5 bases and the J gene end by 3 bases; junction bases not matched to a gene: 6. The CDR3 covers 15 residues. The CDR3: CASSPQGQGTDTQYF. CDR3 in DNA: TGTGCCAGCAGCCCCCAGGGACAGGGTACAGATACGCAGTATTTT.

This clonotype was found many times. A single base separates this from a much larger clone, so it may be a read error. The CDR3 region has the DNA TGCAGTGCTAGTAGTGACAGGGAAAATGCCTACACCTTC. Protein sequence: CSASSDRENAYTF. This rearrangement joins TRBV20-1 to TRBJ1-2, with TRBD1 matching over 7 bases. The length of the CDR3 is 13 residues. After removal of 3 bases from V and 10 bases from J, the junction contained 11 bases not matched to a gene. Germline V gives CDR1 DFQATT, CDR2 SNEGSKA (reference sequence).

This clonotype occurred many times. The chain couples TRBV4-1 to TRBJ2-2, with unresolved D. The ends were cut back, 3 bases at V and 0 bases at J, with 2 bases in the middle. The germline V gene encodes CDR1 MGHRA and CDR2 YSYEKL. The CDR3 runs 13 residues. CDR3 DNA: TGCGCCAGCAGCCAGACGAACACCGGGGAGCTGTTTTTT. Its protein is CASSQTNTGELFF.

This clonotype came up many times. The J gene is TRBJ2-6, the V gene TRBV30; unclear D gene. Trimming took off 1 base at V and 0 bases at J, with 13 bases between the two ends. The V gene's germline CDR1 is GTSNPN and CDR2 SVGIG (reference sequence). The CDR3 totals 17 residues. The CDR3 bases are TGTGCCTGGAGTGGTAGAGTTTATGCCTCTGGGGCCAACGTCCTGACTTTC. Its translation: CAWSGRVYASGANVLTF.